What follows describes a single TCR beta chain. Its antigen is undetermined. This sample is drawn from a study of CXCR3-negative and CXCR3-positive naive CD8 T cells. Study outcomes and limitations: More hydrophobic TRB CDR3s were found in CXCR3-positive naive cells than in CXCR3-negative naive cells.

Germline V gene sequence: CDR1 DFQATT, CDR2 SNEGSKA (reference sequence). The CDR3 sequence is 14 residues long. TRB cDNA libraries were made by UMI-labeled 5' RACE. TCRdb re-called the 5' RACE reads and catalogs CDR3 proteins one per entry, DNA excluded. The sample's table shows more than 80,000 distinct CDR3 sequences. Sequencing input: naive CXCR3+ CD8+ T cells from blood. Subset: CD45RO-CCR7+CD27+CD95- naive CD8+ T cells expressing CXCR3 (TNR3+). The genes are TRBV20-1 and TRBJ2-7; TCRdb returns TRBD1, unconfirmable since there is no DNA. The receptor's source is a human donor in good health. Some clones in this sample may be carry-over from other donors' samples. The CDR3 here is CSATPGDSPYEQYF.